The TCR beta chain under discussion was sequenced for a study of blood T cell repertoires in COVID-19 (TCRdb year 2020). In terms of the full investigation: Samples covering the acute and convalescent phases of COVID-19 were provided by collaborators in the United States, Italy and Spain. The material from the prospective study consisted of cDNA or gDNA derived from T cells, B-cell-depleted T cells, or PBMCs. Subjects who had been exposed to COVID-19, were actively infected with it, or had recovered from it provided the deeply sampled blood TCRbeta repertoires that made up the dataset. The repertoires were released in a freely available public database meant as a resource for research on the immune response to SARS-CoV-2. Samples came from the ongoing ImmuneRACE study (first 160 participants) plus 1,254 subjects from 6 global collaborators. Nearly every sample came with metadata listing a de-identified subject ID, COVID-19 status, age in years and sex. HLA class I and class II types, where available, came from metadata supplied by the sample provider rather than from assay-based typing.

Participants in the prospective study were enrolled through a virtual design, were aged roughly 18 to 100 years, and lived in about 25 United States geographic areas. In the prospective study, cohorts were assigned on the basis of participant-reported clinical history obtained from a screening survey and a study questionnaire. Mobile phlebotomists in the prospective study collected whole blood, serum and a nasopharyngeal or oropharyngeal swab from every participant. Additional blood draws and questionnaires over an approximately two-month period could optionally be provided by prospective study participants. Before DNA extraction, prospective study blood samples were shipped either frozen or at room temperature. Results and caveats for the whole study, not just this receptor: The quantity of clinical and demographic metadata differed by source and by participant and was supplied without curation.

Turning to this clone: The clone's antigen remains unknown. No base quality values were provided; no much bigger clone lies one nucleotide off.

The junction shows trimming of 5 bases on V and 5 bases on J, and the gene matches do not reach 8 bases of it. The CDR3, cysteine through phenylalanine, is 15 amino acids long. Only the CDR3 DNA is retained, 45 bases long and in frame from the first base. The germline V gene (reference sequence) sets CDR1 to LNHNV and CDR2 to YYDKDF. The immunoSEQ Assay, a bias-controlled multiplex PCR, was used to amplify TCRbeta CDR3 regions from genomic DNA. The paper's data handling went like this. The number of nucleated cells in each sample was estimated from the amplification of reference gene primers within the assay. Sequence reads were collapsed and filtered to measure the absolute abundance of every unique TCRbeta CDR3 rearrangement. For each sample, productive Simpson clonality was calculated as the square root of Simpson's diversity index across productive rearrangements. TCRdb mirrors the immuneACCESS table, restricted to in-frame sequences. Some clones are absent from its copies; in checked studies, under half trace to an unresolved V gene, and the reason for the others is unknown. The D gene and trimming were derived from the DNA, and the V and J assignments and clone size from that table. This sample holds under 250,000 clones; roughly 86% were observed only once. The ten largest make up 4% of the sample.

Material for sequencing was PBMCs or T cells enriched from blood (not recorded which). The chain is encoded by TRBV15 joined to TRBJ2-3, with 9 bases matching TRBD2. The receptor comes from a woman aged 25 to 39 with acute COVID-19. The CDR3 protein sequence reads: CATSLGGGAGDTQYF. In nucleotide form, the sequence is TGTGCCACCAGCTTAGGCGGGGGGGCCGGAGATACGCAGTATTTT.